This T cell receptor (beta chain) was sequenced in a study of CD8+ T cells in alopecia areata. Overall study context: Treated patients were given 5 to 10 mg oral tofacitinib twice daily. General observations from the study: Elevated clonality characterized lesional scalp relative to normal scalp, particularly in alopecia totalis/universalis.

Extracted from the samples, RNA was reverse transcribed into cDNA to serve as the sequencing template. Clones were sequenced by immunoSEQ multiplex PCR, and TCRdb holds only the in-frame ones, with some missing. Here the sample spans approximately 210,000 clones, 66% being singletons. Treatment described: oral pan-JAK inhibitor, 5-10 mg twice daily. Germline CDR1 LNHDA, CDR2 SQIVND (reference sequence). This CDR3 region has 14 residues. Trimming took 6 bases from V and 5 from J, leaving 16 bases between them. This clone was counted only a few times. Its antigen is not identified. The origin of this receptor is a human donor with alopecia areata. The source was CD4+ T cells sorted from blood, collected between weeks 44 and 45, from a patient treated with tofacitinib. The chain combines TRBV19 with TRBJ1-1; D might be TRBD1 (5 bases). CDR3 protein: CASSMTERRTEAFF. The DNA of the CDR3 is TGTGCCAGTAGCATGACAGAAAGGAGGACTGAAGCTTTCTTT.